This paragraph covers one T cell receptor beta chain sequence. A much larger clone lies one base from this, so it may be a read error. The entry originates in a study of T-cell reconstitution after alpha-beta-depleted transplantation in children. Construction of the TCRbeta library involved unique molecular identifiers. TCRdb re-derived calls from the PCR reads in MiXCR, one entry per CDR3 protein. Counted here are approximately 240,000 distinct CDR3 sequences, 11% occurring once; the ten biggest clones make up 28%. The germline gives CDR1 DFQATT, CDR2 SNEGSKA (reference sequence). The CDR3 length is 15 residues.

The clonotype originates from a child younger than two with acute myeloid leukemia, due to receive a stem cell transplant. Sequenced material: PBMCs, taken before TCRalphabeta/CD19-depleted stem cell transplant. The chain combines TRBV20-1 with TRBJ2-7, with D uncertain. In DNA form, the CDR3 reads TGCAGTGCTAGAGAGGCCCGGCGGAGTCTCTACGCGCAGTACTTC. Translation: CSAREARRSLYAQYF.